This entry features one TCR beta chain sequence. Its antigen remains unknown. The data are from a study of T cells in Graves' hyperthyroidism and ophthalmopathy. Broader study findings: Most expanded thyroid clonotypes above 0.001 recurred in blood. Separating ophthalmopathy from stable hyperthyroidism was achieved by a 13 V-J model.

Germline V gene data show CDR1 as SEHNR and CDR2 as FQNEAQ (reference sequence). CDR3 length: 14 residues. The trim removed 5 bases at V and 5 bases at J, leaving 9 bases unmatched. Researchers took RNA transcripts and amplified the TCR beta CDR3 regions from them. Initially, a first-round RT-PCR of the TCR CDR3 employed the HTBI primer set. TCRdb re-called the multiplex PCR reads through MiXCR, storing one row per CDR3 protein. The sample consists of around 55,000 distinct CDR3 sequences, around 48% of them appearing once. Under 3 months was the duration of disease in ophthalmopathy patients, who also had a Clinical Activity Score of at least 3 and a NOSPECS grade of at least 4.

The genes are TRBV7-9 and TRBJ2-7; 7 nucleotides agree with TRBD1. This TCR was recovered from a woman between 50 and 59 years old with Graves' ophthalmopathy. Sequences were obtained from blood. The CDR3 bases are TGTGCCAGCAGCCCAAGGGACAGCGCCGACGAGCAGTACTTC. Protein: CASSPRDSADEQYF.